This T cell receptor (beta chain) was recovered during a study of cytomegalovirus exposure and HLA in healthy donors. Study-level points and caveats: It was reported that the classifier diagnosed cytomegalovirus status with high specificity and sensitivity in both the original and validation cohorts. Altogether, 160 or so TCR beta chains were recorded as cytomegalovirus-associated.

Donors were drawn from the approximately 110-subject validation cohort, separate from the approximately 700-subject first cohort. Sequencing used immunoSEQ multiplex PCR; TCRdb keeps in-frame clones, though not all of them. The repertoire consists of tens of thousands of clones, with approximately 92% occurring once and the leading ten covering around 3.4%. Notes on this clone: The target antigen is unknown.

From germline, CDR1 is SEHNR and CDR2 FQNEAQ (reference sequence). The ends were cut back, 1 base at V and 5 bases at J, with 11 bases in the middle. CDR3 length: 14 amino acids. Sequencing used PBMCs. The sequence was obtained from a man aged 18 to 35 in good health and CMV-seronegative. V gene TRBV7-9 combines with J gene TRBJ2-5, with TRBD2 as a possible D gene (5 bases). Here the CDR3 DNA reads TGTGCCAGCAGCTTAGGTCACGGACTTGAGACCCAGTACTTC. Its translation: CASSLGHGLETQYF.